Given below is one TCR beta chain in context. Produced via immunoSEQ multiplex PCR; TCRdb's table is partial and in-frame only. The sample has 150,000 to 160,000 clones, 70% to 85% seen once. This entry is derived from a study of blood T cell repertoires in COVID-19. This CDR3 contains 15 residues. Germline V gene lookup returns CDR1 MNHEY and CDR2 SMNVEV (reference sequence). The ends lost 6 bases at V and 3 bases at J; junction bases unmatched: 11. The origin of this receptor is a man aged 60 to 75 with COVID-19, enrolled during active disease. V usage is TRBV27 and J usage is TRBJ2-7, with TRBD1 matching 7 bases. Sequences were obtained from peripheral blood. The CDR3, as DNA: TGTGCCAGCAGCCGTCCGGGACAGTCTATCTACGAGCAGTACTTC. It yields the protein CASSRPGQSIYEQYF.